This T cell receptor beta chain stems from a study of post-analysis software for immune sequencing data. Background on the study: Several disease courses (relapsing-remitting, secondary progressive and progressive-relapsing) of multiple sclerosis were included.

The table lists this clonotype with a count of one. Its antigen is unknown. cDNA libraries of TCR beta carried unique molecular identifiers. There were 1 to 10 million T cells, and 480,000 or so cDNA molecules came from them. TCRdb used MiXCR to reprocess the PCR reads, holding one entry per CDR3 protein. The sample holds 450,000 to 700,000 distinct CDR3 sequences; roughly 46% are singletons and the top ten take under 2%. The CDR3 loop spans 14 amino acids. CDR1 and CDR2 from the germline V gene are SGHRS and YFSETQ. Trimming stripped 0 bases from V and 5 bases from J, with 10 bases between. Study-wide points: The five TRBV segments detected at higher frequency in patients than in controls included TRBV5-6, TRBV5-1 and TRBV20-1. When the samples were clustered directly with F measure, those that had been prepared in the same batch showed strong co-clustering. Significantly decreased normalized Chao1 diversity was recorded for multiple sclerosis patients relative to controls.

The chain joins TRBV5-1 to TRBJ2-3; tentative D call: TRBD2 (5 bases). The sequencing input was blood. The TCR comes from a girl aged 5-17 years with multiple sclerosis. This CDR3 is CASSLGLAQDTQYF. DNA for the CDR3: TGCGCCAGCAGCTTGGGGCTAGCCCAAGATACGCAGTATTTT.